These T cell receptor beta chains were read from a single sample in a study of blood T cell repertoires in COVID-19. Here immunoSEQ multiplex PCR was the method, and the copy in TCRdb shows in-frame clones only, minus some. The data contain just over 650,000 clones, around 90% of them seen just once; the ten biggest clones take up more than 0.25%. The material sequenced was peripheral blood. The receptors were sampled from a woman aged 18 to 35 with acute or convalescent COVID-19. Both conserved end residues are part of each CDR3. The D gene is left open where the match is weak. Some rows mark clone size as missing; the rest say once, few, many or name a class of expanded clone.

D: TRBD1
J: TRBJ1-3
V: TRBV5-1
size: .
length: 16
CDR3: CASSLGQGEIGNTIYF
DNA: TGCGCCAGCAGCTTGGGCCAGGGGGAAATTGGAAACACCATATATTTT

D: .
J: TRBJ2-3
V: TRBV5-5
size: .
length: 14
CDR3: CASSFSSATDTQYF
DNA: TGTGCCAGCAGCTTCTCTAGCGCCACAGATACGCAGTATTTT

D: .
J: TRBJ1-2
V: TRBV12-3/TRBV12-4
size: .
length: 13
CDR3: CASSLESGYGYTF
DNA: TGTGCCAGCAGTTTAGAGTCGGGCTATGGCTACACCTTC

D: TRBD1
J: TRBJ2-7
V: TRBV30
size: .
length: 13
CDR3: CAWSTDRGYEQYF
DNA: TGTGCCTGGAGTACGGACAGGGGTTACGAGCAGTACTTC

D: .
J: TRBJ2-1
V: TRBV5-1
size: .
length: 11
CDR3: CASSSGDEQFF
DNA: TGCGCCAGCAGCTCCGGAGATGAGCAGTTCTTC

D: TRBD1
J: TRBJ1-2
V: TRBV6-2/TRBV6-3
size: .
length: 17
CDR3: CASSSHYRDRVYYGYTF
DNA: TGTGCCAGCAGTTCCCACTATCGGGACAGGGTCTACTATGGCTACACCTTC

D: .
J: TRBJ2-7
V: TRBV5-1
size: few
length: 15
CDR3: CASSSGSGVYYEQYF
DNA: TGCGCCAGCAGCTCCGGTTCAGGGGTGTACTACGAGCAGTACTTC

D: .
J: TRBJ1-5
V: TRBV6-1
size: .
length: 15
CDR3: CASSEIARLGQPQHF
DNA: TGTGCCAGCAGTGAAATAGCGAGGCTGGGGCAGCCCCAGCATTTT

D: .
J: TRBJ1-1
V: TRBV5-4
size: .
length: 15
CDR3: CASTLNLQGLGEAFF
DNA: TGTGCCAGCACCCTAAACCTACAGGGTCTGGGTGAAGCTTTCTTT

D: .
J: TRBJ1-1
V: TRBV18
size: once
length: 15
CDR3: CASSLTEGQDTEAFF
DNA: TGTGCCAGCTCACTAACAGAAGGCCAGGACACTGAAGCTTTCTTT

D: .
J: TRBJ2-5
V: TRBV7-9
size: .
length: 14
CDR3: CASRGGLSLETQYF
DNA: TGTGCCAGCAGGGGGGGTCTCAGTTTGGAGACCCAGTACTTC

D: TRBD1
J: TRBJ1-1
V: TRBV29-1
size: .
length: 13
CDR3: CSVMTGRITEAFF
DNA: TGCAGCGTGATGACAGGGCGGATAACTGAAGCTTTCTTT

D: TRBD1
J: TRBJ1-1
V: TRBV4-1
size: .
length: 14
CDR3: CASSLDRVNTEAFF
DNA: TGCGCCAGCAGCCTAGACAGGGTCAACACTGAAGCTTTCTTT

D: TRBD1
J: TRBJ2-2
V: TRBV5-1
size: .
length: 15
CDR3: CASSLGDRATGELFF
DNA: TGCGCCAGCAGCTTAGGAGACAGGGCAACCGGGGAGCTGTTTTTT

D: .
J: TRBJ1-2
V: TRBV2
size: .
length: 18
CDR3: CASSELNGYRGGNYGYTF
DNA: TGTGCCAGCAGTGAACTGAACGGTTACCGGGGAGGGAACTATGGCTACACCTTC

D: TRBD1
J: TRBJ1-6
V: TRBV19
size: .
length: 16
CDR3: CASSIYQGQGNSPLHF
DNA: TGTGCCAGTAGTATCTATCAGGGACAGGGGAATTCACCCCTCCACTTT

D: .
J: TRBJ1-1
V: TRBV5-1
size: .
length: 14
CDR3: CASSLVVWAGEAFF
DNA: TGCGCCAGCAGCTTGGTTGTCTGGGCTGGTGAAGCTTTCTTT

D: TRBD2
J: TRBJ2-3
V: TRBV19
size: .
length: 14
CDR3: CASSMAGVTDTQYF
DNA: TGTGCCAGTAGTATGGCGGGGGTAACAGATACGCAGTATTTT

D: .
J: TRBJ1-2
V: TRBV5-6
size: .
length: 13
CDR3: CASQKLRQYGYTF
DNA: TGTGCCAGCCAAAAACTCCGACAGTATGGCTACACCTTC

D: .
J: TRBJ1-3
V: TRBV7-6
size: .
length: 15
CDR3: CASSLEAGSGNTIYF
DNA: TGTGCCAGCAGCTTAGAGGCAGGGTCTGGAAACACCATATATTTT

D: .
J: TRBJ1-1
V: TRBV4-3
size: .
length: 15
CDR3: CASSQDGGGNTEAFF
DNA: TGCGCCAGCAGCCAAGACGGCGGGGGGAACACTGAAGCTTTCTTT

D: .
J: TRBJ1-2
V: TRBV29-1
size: few
length: 13
CDR3: CSVGTPTNYGYTF
DNA: TGCAGCGTTGGAACACCAACTAACTATGGCTACACCTTC

D: .
J: TRBJ2-7
V: TRBV28
size: few
length: 16
CDR3: CASSFTITELEYEQYF
DNA: TGTGCCAGCAGTTTCACAATTACGGAGCTCGAGTACGAGCAGTACTTC

D: TRBD1
J: TRBJ2-1
V: TRBV27
size: .
length: 14
CDR3: CASSPGQGLGEQFF
DNA: TGTGCCAGCAGTCCCGGACAGGGGTTGGGTGAGCAGTTCTTC

D: .
J: TRBJ1-1
V: TRBV11-2
size: .
length: 13
CDR3: CASSLAGFTEAFF
DNA: TGTGCCAGCAGCTTGGCAGGGTTCACTGAAGCTTTCTTT

D: .
J: TRBJ2-3
V: TRBV7-9
size: .
length: 15
CDR3: CASSPEAPSTDTQYF
DNA: TGTGCCAGCAGTCCGGAGGCGCCGAGCACAGATACGCAGTATTTT

D: .
J: TRBJ1-6
V: TRBV2
size: .
length: 14
CDR3: CASSDLGARSPLHF
DNA: TGTGCCAGCAGTGATTTGGGGGCTCGATCACCCCTCCACTTT

D: .
J: TRBJ1-5
V: TRBV29-1
size: .
length: 12
CDR3: CSVGSSNQPQHF
DNA: TGCAGCGTTGGGAGTAGCAATCAGCCCCAGCATTTT

D: TRBD1
J: TRBJ1-2
V: TRBV30
size: .
length: 13
CDR3: CAWSGRAGTGNTF
DNA: TGTGCCTGGAGTGGACGAGCCGGGACAGGGAACACCTTC

D: .
J: TRBJ1-2
V: TRBV4-2
size: .
length: 16
CDR3: CASSQDNEQSFYGYTF
DNA: TGTGCCAGCAGCCAAGATAATGAACAATCCTTCTATGGCTACACCTTC

D: TRBD1
J: TRBJ1-3
V: TRBV19
size: .
length: 14
CDR3: CASSRDSIRDTIYF
DNA: TGTGCCAGTAGTCGGGACAGTATCCGAGACACCATATATTTT

D: .
J: TRBJ2-5
V: TRBV12-3/TRBV12-4
size: .
length: 13
CDR3: CASSFLNQETQYF
DNA: TGTGCCAGCAGTTTCTTAAACCAAGAGACCCAGTACTTC

D: TRBD1
J: TRBJ1-4
V: TRBV19
size: .
length: 15
CDR3: CASSIGDRFNEKLFF
DNA: TGTGCCAGTAGTATTGGGGACAGGTTTAATGAAAAACTGTTTTTT

D: .
J: TRBJ1-1
V: TRBV27
size: .
length: 13
CDR3: CASSLFRGGEAFF
DNA: TGTGCCAGCAGTTTATTTCGGGGAGGTGAAGCTTTCTTT

D: TRBD1
J: TRBJ1-1
V: TRBV10-2
size: .
length: 17
CDR3: CASSRTGVPPTDTEAFF
DNA: TGCGCCAGCAGTCGGACAGGTGTCCCCCCGACGGACACTGAAGCTTTCTTT

D: TRBD2
J: TRBJ2-7
V: TRBV30
size: .
length: 12
CDR3: CAWGWTSGEQYF
DNA: TGTGCCTGGGGGTGGACTAGCGGAGAGCAGTACTTC

D: TRBD1
J: TRBJ2-3
V: TRBV6-4
size: once
length: 15
CDR3: CASSLGQGWSDTQYF
DNA: TGTGCCAGCAGCCTAGGACAGGGGTGGTCAGATACGCAGTATTTT

D: TRBD1
J: TRBJ1-3
V: TRBV4-1
size: .
length: 17
CDR3: CASSQDGQGFKGNTIYF
DNA: TGCGCCAGCAGCCAGGACGGACAGGGGTTTAAGGGGAACACCATATATTTT

D: TRBD2
J: TRBJ2-5
V: TRBV5-1
size: once
length: 16
CDR3: CASRAPRGGAGETQYF
DNA: TGCGCCAGCAGGGCCCCCCGCGGGGGGGCCGGAGAGACCCAGTACTTC

D: .
J: TRBJ1-2
V: TRBV6-5
size: .
length: 13
CDR3: CASSPQANYGYTF
DNA: TGTGCCAGCAGTCCACAAGCTAACTATGGCTACACCTTC

D: .
J: TRBJ2-3
V: TRBV7-2
size: .
length: 14
CDR3: CASSLSGSEDTQYF
DNA: TGTGCCAGCAGCTTAAGCGGGTCGGAGGATACGCAGTATTTT

D: TRBD1
J: TRBJ2-7
V: TRBV29-1
size: .
length: 13
CDR3: CSVDADRGSEQYF
DNA: TGCAGCGTTGACGCAGACAGGGGTAGCGAGCAGTACTTC

D: TRBD1
J: TRBJ2-7
V: TRBV4-3
size: .
length: 15
CDR3: CASSQDWDRSYEQYF
DNA: TGCGCCAGCAGCCAAGATTGGGACAGGTCCTACGAGCAGTACTTC